These 4 T cell receptor beta chains share one sample of origin, sequenced in a study of blood T cell repertoires in COVID-19. TCRdb's table, derived via immunoSEQ multiplex PCR, lists solely in-frame clones and lacks some. This table holds around 300,000 clones, roughly nine tenths found once. Sample: PBMCs or T cells enriched from blood (not recorded which). The source of these receptors is a woman in her late teens or twenties who had recovered from COVID-19.

The chain is built from TRBV10-3 and TRBJ1-1, with D tentatively TRBD1 (5 bases). This CDR3 region has 15 residues. The germline V and J ends were trimmed by 3 bases and 4 bases, with 15 bases remaining between them. Germline-derived CDR1 and CDR2 are ENHRY and SYGVKD. The CDR3 region is CAISDGGVPGTEAFF. CDR3 in DNA: TGTGCCATCAGTGATGGGGGGGTCCCGGGCACTGAAGCTTTCTTT.

This chain uses TRBV9 with TRBJ1-1, with 8 positions matching TRBD1. The CDR3 has 14 amino acids. The V gene end was trimmed by 4 bases and the J gene end by 1 base; junction bases not matched to a gene: 3. CDR1 is SGDLS and CDR2 is YYNGEE in the germline V gene. In nucleotides, the CDR3 is TGTGCCAGCAGCCCCGGGACAGGGAACACTGAAGCTTTCTTT. Translated, it gives CASSPGTGNTEAFF.

CDR3 protein: CASSLEPDLGYGYTF. The CDR3 DNA reads TGTGCCAGCAGCTTAGAGCCCGACCTCGGGTATGGCTACACCTTC. The chain has TRBV11-2 and TRBJ1-2; D uncertain. The CDR3 covers 15 residues. Germline V CDR1 and CDR2: SGHAT, FQNNGV. With 0 bases removed from V and 5 bases from J, the gap between germline ends came to 13 bases.

Here the CDR3 reads CASSGGQYSNQPQHF. CDR3 nucleotide sequence: TGTGCCAGTAGTGGGGGACAGTATAGCAATCAGCCCCAGCATTTT. The J gene is TRBJ1-5, the V gene TRBV19; TRBD1 agrees at 7 bases. V gave up 5 bases and J gave up 0 bases; unmatched junction bases: 4. Germline V gene data show CDR1 as LNHDA and CDR2 as SQIVND (reference sequence). CDR3 length equals 15 residues.